This TCR beta chain is from a study of patients and donors after allogeneic stem cell transplantation. One entry per CDR3 protein, called by TCRdb with MiXCR from the RT-PCR reads. The table lists around 240,000 distinct CDR3 sequences, 11% to 15% of them singletons. The origin of this receptor is a human donor who was either an allogeneic HSCT recipient or a stem cell or donor lymphocyte infusion donor (not recorded which). It is not recorded whose cells these are; they may come from a transplant donor. The material sequenced was blood, either unsorted or a sorted T cell fraction (not recorded which).

CDR3 nucleotides: TGTGCCAGCAGCTTAGGAGGGACTACGCTTAGCACAGATACGCAGTATTTT. Translation gives CASSLGGTTLSTDTQYF. The chain has TRBV7-4 and TRBJ2-3, with TRBD2 identical over 7 bases. The CDR3 loop spans 17 amino acids. V dropped 1 base and J dropped 0; count of bases not matched to a gene: 7. The germline CDR1 and CDR2 sequences are SGHVT and SQSDAQ.